A single TCR beta chain is shown here with its context. Its specificity is unknown. Every sample gave at least 6 micrograms of total RNA when it was extracted. The data stem from a study of blood T cells in healthy people across ages. General study results and limits: Not knowing donor CMV status may have confounded expanded clonotype changes.

V dropped 4 bases and J dropped 5; count of bases not matched to a gene: 3. Germline values: CDR1 SGHRS, CDR2 YFSETQ. This CDR3 contains 15 residues. Then a second PCR, running about 6 to 11 cycles, was carried out with a sample-barcoded 5' primer and a J-beta primer mix. A template-switch adaptor with 12 random nucleotides tagged each cDNA molecule. A single record per CDR3 protein comes from TCRdb applying MiXCR to the 5' RACE reads. The profile shows about a million distinct CDR3 sequences, 35% to 40% of them singletons. The chain uses TRBV5-1 and TRBJ2-1; TRBD2 matches at 13 bases. Sequenced material: blood. The receptor's source is a man aged 18-30 years in good health. The CDR3 spells CASSDGTSGDNEQFF. For the CDR3, the DNA is TGCGCCAGCAGCGACGGGACTAGCGGGGACAATGAGCAGTTCTTC. Combining the CDR3 with reference TRBV5-1 and TRBJ2-1 gives the whole variable domain KAGVTQTPRYLIKTRGQQVTLSCSPISGHRSVSWYQQTPGQGLQFLFEYFSETQRNKGNFPGRFSGRQFSNSRSEMNVSTLELGDSALYLCASSDGTSGDNEQFFGPGTRLTVL.